This T cell receptor (beta chain) is drawn from a study of shared clonotypes between healthy human individuals. Data came from immunoSEQ multiplex PCR; TCRdb stores just in-frame clones and leaves some out. The sample includes 2 million to 2.5 million clones, just over 90% seen only once; the top ten take about 0.41%. The source is a man between 18 and 29 years old in good health. Some clones in this sample may be carry-over from other donors' samples. The material sequenced was naive CD4+ T cells from PBMCs. Indicated subset: CD45RA+ positively selected.

In DNA form, the CDR3 reads TGCGCCAGCAGACACAGGTCCCAGCAGGTTGAGCAGTTCTTC. This encodes CASRHRSQQVEQFF. This chain uses TRBV4-1 with TRBJ2-1, with D perhaps TRBD1 (5 bases). The CDR3 loop spans 14 amino acids. V was shortened by 6 bases and J by 9 bases, with 18 bases between the two germline ends. CDR1 is MGHRA, CDR2 YSYEKL, per germline.